This T cell receptor beta chain was obtained from a study of blood T cell repertoires in COVID-19. Authors' methods: Counts of nucleated cells, estimated from reference gene primer amplification, were obtained. Clones were sequenced by immunoSEQ multiplex PCR, and TCRdb holds only the in-frame ones, with some missing. V, J and clone size derive from that table, while D and trimming were established from the DNA sequence. The sample carries fewer than 50,000 clones, over 85% recorded once. V lost 2 bases and J lost 3, with 9 bases in between. Germline assignment: CDR1 SGHNT and CDR2 YYREEE (reference sequence). The CDR3 covers 13 residues.

The receptor was isolated from a human donor in a cohort sampled during active COVID-19. Input material: peripheral blood. This sequence joins TRBV5-4 and TRBJ2-7, with a weak D call TRBD2 (6 bases). CDR3 in DNA: TGTGCCAGCAGCTTCGGGGGTCTCTACGAGCAGTACGTC. Amino acid sequence: CASSFGGLYEQYV.